The 2 T cell receptor beta chains below all came from one sample that was sequenced in a study of CD8 T cells in ankylosing spondylitis (dated by TCRdb to 2016 to 2017). Receptors were amplified or captured by 5' RACE. The sample was run on an Illumina HiSeq 2500. TCRdb reworked the public reads: Q25 trimming with fastp, MiXCR clone assembly, productive beta chains retained. Duplicate CDR3 protein sequences are folded into a single record with the most common DNA and genes. Present in this sample are under 250,000 distinct CDR3 sequences, roughly 24% of which were seen just once. In total, the top ten clones hold 6.6% of the sample. The sample comprised blood, either unsorted or a sorted T cell fraction (not recorded which). Receptor source: a male donor with ankylosing spondylitis or in good health (not recorded which).

In this sample, this clonotype turned up a few times. The V and J genes are TRBV19 and TRBJ2-7; 9 bases fit TRBD2. The CDR3 extends over 14 amino acids. CDR1 and CDR2 from the germline V gene are LNHDA and SQIVND (reference sequence). V shed 8 bases, J shed 2 bases, and the junction held 7 bases outside the gene matches. The DNA for the CDR3 is TGTGCCAGTGGGGAAGCGGGAGGCACCTACGAGCAGTACTTC. Translation gives CASGEAGGTYEQYF.

The chain links TRBV29-1 to TRBJ1-1; 10 nucleotides agree with TRBD1. Germline trimming cut 4 bases from V and 3 bases from J; bases unmatched to any gene: 2. Per the germline V gene, CDR1 is SQVTM and CDR2 is ANQGSEA. There are 13 residues in the CDR3. The CDR3: CSVVGTGDTEAFF. DNA for the CDR3: TGCAGCGTTGTGGGGACAGGGGACACTGAAGCTTTCTTT. Full variable domain (outside the CDR3, taken from reference TRBV29-1 and TRBJ1-1): SAVISQKPSRDICQRGTSLTIQCQVDSQVTMMFWYRQQPGQSLTLIATANQGSEATYESGFVIDKFPISRPNLTFSTLTVSNMSPEDSSIYLCSVVGTGDTEAFFGQGTRLTVV.